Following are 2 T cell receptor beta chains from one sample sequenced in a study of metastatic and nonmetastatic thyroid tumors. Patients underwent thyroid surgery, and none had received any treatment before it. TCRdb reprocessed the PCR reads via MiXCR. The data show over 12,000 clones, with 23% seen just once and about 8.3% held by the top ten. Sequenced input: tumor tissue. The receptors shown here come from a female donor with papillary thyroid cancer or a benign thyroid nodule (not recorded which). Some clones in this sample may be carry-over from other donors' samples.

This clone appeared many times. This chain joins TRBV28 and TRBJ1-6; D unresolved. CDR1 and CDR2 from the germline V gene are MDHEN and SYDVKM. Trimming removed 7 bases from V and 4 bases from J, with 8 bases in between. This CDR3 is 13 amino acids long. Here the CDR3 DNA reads TGTGCCAGCACCCCGGGTTATAATTCACCCCTCCACTTT. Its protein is CASTPGYNSPLHF.

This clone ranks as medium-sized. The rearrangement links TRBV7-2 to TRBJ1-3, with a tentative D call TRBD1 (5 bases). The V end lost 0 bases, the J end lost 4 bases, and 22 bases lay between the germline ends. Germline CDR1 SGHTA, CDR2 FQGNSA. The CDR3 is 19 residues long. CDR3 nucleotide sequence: TGTGCCAGCAGCTTAGCGGAAAGGGTGTCGGGACTTACGGGAAACACCATATATTTT. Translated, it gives CASSLAERVSGLTGNTIYF.